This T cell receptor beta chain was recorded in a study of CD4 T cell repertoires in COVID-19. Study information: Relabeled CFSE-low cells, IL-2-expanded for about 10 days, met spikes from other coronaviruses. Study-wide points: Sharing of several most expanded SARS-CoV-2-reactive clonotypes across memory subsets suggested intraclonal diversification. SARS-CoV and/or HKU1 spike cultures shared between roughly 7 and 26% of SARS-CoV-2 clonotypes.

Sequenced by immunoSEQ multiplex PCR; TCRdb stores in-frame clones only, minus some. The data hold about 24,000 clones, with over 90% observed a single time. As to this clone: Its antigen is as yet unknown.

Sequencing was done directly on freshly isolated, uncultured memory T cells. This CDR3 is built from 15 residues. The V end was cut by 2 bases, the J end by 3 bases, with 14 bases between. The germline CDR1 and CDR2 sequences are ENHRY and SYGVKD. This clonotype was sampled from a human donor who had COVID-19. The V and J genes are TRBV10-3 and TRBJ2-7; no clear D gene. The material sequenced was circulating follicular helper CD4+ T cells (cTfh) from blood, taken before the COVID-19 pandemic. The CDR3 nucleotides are TGTGCCATCAGTGAGGTGACACCCATGGGCTACGAGCAGTACTTC. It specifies CAISEVTPMGYEQYF.